This T cell receptor beta chain emerged from a study of T cell responses to AZD1222 COVID-19 vaccine. Study findings and constraints: The breadth and depth of Spike-specific TCRs increased once two AZD1222 doses had been given. No repertoire was sampled before or during the peak T cell response, only after it. Vaccine-related CD4 TCRs covered spike, predominating at 160-218 and 743-854.

Deletions cut 5 bases from V and 10 bases from J, with 18 bases between. The germline gives CDR1 SEHNR, CDR2 FQNEAQ (reference sequence). This CDR3 is built from 14 residues. Generated by immunoSEQ multiplex PCR, the TCRdb table keeps only in-frame clones and is missing some. Of about 150,000 clones in the sample, roughly nine tenths were seen once. As concerns this clone: Its cognate antigen is unknown.

This rearrangement joins TRBV7-9 to TRBJ2-1, with D unresolved. The sample here was peripheral blood, taken on day 0 of AZD1222 vaccination. The receptor's source is an adult in good health. CDR3 bases: TGTGCCAGCAGCCTCCTCATAGCCGGTACCGAGCAGTTCTTC. This gives the protein CASSLLIAGTEQFF.